This TCR beta chain was recorded in a study of T cells in Graves' hyperthyroidism and ophthalmopathy. Broader study findings: Model-based prediction identified ophthalmopathy a median around seven months prior to its onset.

This clonotype has just a few counts. Its antigen is as yet unknown. This CDR3 comprises 14 residues. V lost 0 bases and J 2 bases, leaving 8 bases between the germline ends. The germline V gene has CDR1 SGHRS and CDR2 YFSETQ. Template material for amplifying TCR beta CDR3 regions consisted of RNA transcripts. Carried out on the TCR CDR3, a first-round RT-PCR used the HTBI primer set. TCRdb reanalysed the multiplex PCR reads using MiXCR and keeps one entry per CDR3 protein. The sample lists about 200,000 distinct CDR3 sequences, less than 20% occurring once. The chain uses TRBV5-1 and TRBJ1-2; D is unclear. Material for sequencing was blood. This receptor was identified in a woman in her forties or fifties with Graves' hyperthyroidism. CDR3 amino acids: CASSLGPGNYGYTF. As DNA, the CDR3 is TGCGCCAGCAGCTTGGGGCCGGGAAACTATGGCTACACCTTC.